This TCR beta chain was found in a study of blood T cells in healthy people across ages. Study results and caveats: Among T cells, TCR beta diversity per million cells dropped roughly linearly as age rose. When set beside aged donors, long-lived donors presented more naive CD4+ cells and higher diversity. PBMCs went unsorted, and a conclusive naive versus antigen-experienced comparison was therefore prevented.

CDR1 is SGHAT and CDR2 is FQNNGV in the germline V gene. V gave up 5 bases and J gave up 2 bases, with 16 bases separating them. This CDR3 spans 15 amino acids. Combining a sample-barcoded 5' primer with a J-beta primer mix, a second PCR ran for roughly 7 to 12 cycles. In TCRdb, the 5' RACE reads were re-called with MiXCR into one record per CDR3 protein. This table holds under 2,000,000 distinct CDR3 sequences, approximately 50% found once. Points on this clonotype: Its antigen remains unidentified.

Isolation yielded PBMCs, at least 6.5 million per sample, in every case. This sequence was found in a woman aged 40 to 50 in good health. The sample was blood. The V and J genes are TRBV11-2 and TRBJ2-7; no clear D. The CDR3 loop reads CASSPPWTSPYEQYF. In DNA form, the CDR3 reads TGTGCCAGCAGCCCCCCCTGGACGAGCCCCTACGAGCAGTACTTC.